This T cell receptor (beta chain) appears in the sequencing data of a study of cytomegalovirus exposure and HLA in healthy donors. Findings of the study overall: High specificity and sensitivity for cytomegalovirus status were reported for the classifier.

Germline values: CDR1 MDHEN, CDR2 SYDVKM. V lost 3 bases, J lost 0 bases, and 11 bases lay in between. There are 15 residues in the CDR3. PCR amplification relied on 60 Vbeta primers (plus 13 Jbeta primers). TCRdb keeps only in-frame clones here, not all; method: immunoSEQ multiplex PCR. The sample includes about 58,000 clones. A remark on this clone: Its cognate antigen is unknown.

Sequencing was done on a sample of PBMCs. The chain carries TRBV28 and TRBJ1-2, with TRBD1 as a possible D gene (6 bases). The receptor was isolated from a woman between 18 and 29 years old in good health and CMV-seronegative. For the CDR3, the DNA is TGTGCCAGCAGTTTTCGGGACACCTCTAACTATGGCTACACCTTC. Its translation is CASSFRDTSNYGYTF.